The T cell receptor beta chain described here comes from a study of regulatory T cells in long-lasting Graves disease. The time point was: newly diagnosed GD, antithyroid drugs for less than 3 months. PBMC-derived RNA was used for the TCR library. Around 8.2 milliliters of peripheral blood were drawn into EDTA tubes. The TCR beta library used iRepertoire HTBI primers with Arm-PCR amplification of CDR3. MiXCR, applied by TCRdb to the multiplex PCR reads, yields one record per CDR3 protein. The sample records around 320,000 distinct CDR3 sequences, 16% being singletons. The same specimen was also included in a second study, on T cells in Graves' hyperthyroidism and ophthalmopathy.

The sequenced sample was peripheral blood mononuclear cells (PBMCs), obtained at new diagnosis, from a patient treated with antithyroid drugs. The source is a man in his forties or fifties with Graves disease.

The CDR3 coding sequence is TGCGCCAGCAGCTACCCTGGCAGGATTTACAATGAGCAGTTCTTC. This sequence encodes CASSYPGRIYNEQFF. V is TRBV5-1 and J is TRBJ2-1; no firm D call. The CDR3 is made up of 15 amino acids. Per the germline V gene, CDR1 is SGHRS and CDR2 is YFSETQ. Trimming removed 3 bases at V and 4 bases at J, with 14 bases between.